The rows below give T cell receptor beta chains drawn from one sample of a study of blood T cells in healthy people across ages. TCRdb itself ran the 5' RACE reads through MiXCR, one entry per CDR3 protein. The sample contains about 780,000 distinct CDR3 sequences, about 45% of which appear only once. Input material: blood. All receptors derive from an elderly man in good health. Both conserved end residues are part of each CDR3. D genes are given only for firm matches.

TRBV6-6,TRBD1,CASRRDRGHYEQYF
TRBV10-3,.,CAISFQGPDTEAFF
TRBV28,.,CASRRTGDYYGYTF
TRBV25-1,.,CASSELDSGPYEQYF
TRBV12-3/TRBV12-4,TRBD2,CASSPAGDTQYF
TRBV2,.,CASISGPSPEAFF
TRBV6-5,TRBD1,CASRDRDRAYEQYF
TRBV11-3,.,CASSLPGLAETQYF
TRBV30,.,CAWSVGQTNYGYTF
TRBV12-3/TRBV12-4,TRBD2,CASSLSGRLFDEQFF
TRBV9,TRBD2,CASSVGLAENTGELFF
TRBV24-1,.,CATSDPVVYGYTF
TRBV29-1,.,CNVAGIQETQYF
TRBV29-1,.,CSVDRQANNEQFF
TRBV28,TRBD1,CASSSQGGASEFF
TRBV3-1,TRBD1,CASSQGDRVSEAFF
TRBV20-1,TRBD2,CSSPGLAVRTQYF
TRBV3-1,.,CASSQYRDQPQHF
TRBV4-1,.,CASSQAEDWRETQYF